The source of this T cell receptor (beta chain) is a study of T cell responses to AZD1222 COVID-19 vaccine. Generated by immunoSEQ multiplex PCR, the TCRdb table keeps only in-frame clones and is missing some. The sample has 100,000 to 150,000 clones; about nine tenths are singletons. Here the sequenced sample was peripheral blood, taken on day 0 of AZD1222 vaccination. The receptor was derived from an adult in good health.

CDR3 sequence (DNA): TGTGCCAGCAGCTTAGATGGCAGGGGTGGGGAGCAGTACTTC. Translated: CASSLDGRGGEQYF. This chain joins TRBV7-2 and TRBJ2-7; D is perhaps TRBD1 (6 bases). The V gene's germline CDR1 is SGHTA and CDR2 FQGNSA. This CDR3 is built from 14 residues. Trimming stripped 1 base from V and 7 bases from J, with 14 bases between.